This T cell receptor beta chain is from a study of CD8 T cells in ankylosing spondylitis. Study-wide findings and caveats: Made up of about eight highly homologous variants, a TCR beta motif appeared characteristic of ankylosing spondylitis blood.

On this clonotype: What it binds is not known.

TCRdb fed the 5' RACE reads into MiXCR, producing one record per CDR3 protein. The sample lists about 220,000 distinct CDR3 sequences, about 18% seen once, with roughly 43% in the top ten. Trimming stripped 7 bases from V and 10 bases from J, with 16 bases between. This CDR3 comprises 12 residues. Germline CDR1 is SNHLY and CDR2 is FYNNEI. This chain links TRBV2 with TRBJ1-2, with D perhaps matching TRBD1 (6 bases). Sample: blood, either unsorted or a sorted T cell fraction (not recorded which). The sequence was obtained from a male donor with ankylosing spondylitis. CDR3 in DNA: TGTGCCAGCATGGGACACGTCAGTCACTACACCTTC. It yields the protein CASMGHVSHYTF.